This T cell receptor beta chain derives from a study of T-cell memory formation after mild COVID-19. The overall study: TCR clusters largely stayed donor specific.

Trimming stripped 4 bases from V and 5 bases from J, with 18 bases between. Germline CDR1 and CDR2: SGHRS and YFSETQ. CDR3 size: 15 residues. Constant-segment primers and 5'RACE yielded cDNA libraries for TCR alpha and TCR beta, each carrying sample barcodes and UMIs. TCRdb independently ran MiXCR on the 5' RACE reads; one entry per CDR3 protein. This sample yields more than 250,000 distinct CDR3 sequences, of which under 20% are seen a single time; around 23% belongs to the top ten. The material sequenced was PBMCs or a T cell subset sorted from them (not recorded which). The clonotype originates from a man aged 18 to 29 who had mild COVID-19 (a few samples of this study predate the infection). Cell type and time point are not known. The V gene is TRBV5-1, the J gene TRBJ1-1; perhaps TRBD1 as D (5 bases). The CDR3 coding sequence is TGCGCCAGCAGCCCACTTTCGGGGGTAGGGACTGAAGCTTTCTTT. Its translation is CASSPLSGVGTEAFF.